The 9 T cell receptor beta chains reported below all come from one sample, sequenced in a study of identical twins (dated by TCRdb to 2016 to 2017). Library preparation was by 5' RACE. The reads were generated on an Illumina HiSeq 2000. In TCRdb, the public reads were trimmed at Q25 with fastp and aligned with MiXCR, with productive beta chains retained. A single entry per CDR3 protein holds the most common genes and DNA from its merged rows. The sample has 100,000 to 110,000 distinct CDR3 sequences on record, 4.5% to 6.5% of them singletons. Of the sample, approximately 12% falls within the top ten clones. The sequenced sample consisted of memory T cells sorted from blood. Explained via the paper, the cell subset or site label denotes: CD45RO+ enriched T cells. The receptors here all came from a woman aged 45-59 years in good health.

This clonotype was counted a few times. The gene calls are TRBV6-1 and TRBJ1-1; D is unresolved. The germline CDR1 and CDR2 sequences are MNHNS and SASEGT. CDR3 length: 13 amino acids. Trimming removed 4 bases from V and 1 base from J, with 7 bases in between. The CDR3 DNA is TGTGCCAGCAGTGCTTACAAGAACACTGAAGCTTTCTTT. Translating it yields CASSAYKNTEAFF.

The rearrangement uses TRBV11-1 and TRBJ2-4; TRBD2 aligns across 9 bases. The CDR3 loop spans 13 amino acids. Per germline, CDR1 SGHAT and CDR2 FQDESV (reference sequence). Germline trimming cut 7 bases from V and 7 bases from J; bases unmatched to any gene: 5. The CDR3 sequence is CASNSGSRNIQYF. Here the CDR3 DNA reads TGTGCCAGCAATAGCGGGAGTAGGAACATTCAGTACTTC. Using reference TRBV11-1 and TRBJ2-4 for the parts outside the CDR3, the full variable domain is EAEVAQSPRYKITEKSQAVAFWCDPISGHATLYWYRQILGQGPELLVQFQDESVVDDSQLPKDRFSAERLKGVDSTLKIQPAELGDSAMYLCASNSGSRNIQYFGAGTRLSVL.

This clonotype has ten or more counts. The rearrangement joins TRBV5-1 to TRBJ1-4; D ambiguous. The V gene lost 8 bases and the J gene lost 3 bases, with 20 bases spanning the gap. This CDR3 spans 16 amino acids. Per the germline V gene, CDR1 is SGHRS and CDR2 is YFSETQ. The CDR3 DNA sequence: TGCGCCAGTTCGATCGGTACCCCGCCTTCTAATGAAAAACTGTTTTTT. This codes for CASSIGTPPSNEKLFF.

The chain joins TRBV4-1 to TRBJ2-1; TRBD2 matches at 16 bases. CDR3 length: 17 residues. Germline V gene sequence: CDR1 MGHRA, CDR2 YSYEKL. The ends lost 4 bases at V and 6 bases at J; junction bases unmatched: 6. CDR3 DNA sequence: TGCGCCAGCAGCCCGGGACTAGCGGGAGGGCCTAGCAATGAGCAGTTCTTC. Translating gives CASSPGLAGGPSNEQFF.

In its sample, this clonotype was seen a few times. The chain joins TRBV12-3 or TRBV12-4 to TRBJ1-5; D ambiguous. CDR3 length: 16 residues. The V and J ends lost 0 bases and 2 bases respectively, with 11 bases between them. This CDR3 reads CASSLALREGNQPQHF. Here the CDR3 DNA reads TGTGCCAGCAGTTTAGCGCTAAGGGAAGGCAATCAGCCCCAGCATTTT.

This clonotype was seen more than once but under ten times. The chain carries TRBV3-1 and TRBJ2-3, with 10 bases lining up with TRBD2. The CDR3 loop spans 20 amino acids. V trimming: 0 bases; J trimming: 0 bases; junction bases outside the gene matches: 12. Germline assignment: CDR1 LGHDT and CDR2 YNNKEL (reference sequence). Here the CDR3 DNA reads TGTGCCAGCAGCCAAGATAGGTGGGCTAGCGGGAGACCTAGCACAGATACGCAGTATTTT. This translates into CASSQDRWASGRPSTDTQYF.

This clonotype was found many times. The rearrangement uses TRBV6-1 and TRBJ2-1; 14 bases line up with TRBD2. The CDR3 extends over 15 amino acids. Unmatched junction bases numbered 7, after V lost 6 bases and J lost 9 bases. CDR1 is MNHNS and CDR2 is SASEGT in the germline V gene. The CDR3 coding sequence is TGTGCCAGCAGGGGACTAGCGGGAGTCATCGGTGAGCAGTTCTTC. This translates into CASRGLAGVIGEQFF.

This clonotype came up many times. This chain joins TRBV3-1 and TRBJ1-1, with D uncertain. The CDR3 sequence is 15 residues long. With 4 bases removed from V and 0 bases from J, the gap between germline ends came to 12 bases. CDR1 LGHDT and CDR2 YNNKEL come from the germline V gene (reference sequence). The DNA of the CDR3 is TGTGCCAGCAGCCCAGTGACACACATGAACACTGAAGCTTTCTTT. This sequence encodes CASSPVTHMNTEAFF.

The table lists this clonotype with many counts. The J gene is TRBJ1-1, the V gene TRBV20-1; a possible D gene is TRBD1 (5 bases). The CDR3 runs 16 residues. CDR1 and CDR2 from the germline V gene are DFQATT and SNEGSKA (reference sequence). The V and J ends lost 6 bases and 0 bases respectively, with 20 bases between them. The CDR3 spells CSAPPGTKIMNTEAFF. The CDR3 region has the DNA TGCAGTGCACCTCCGGGGACGAAGATTATGAACACTGAAGCTTTCTTT.